Included here is one T cell receptor (beta chain) sequence, with context. Its target is not known. The table came from immunoSEQ multiplex PCR; TCRdb's copy has only in-frame clones and leaves some out. The sample has around 550,000 clones, about 96% seen once. Germline V CDR1 and CDR2: ENHRY, SYGVKD. This CDR3 has 13 amino acids. Trimming cost V 6 bases and J 2 bases, with 11 bases left between them. This sample stems from a study of shared clonotypes between healthy human individuals. Study context: Contributing individuals were two females and a few males aged 18 to 49. Study results and caveats: Estimated richness values were generally larger in naive subsets than in memory subsets. Relative to clonotypes present in all four donors, those not shared had lower generation probabilities.

The chain carries TRBV10-3 and TRBJ2-7; perhaps TRBD1 as D (6 bases). The TCR comes from a woman in her twenties or thirties in good health. The sample taken for sequencing was naive CD4+ T cells sorted from blood. Sample subset: CD45RA+ positively selected. The CDR3 bases are TGTGCCATCAGGCAGGGGTTTCCCTACGAGCAGTACTTC. It specifies CAIRQGFPYEQYF.